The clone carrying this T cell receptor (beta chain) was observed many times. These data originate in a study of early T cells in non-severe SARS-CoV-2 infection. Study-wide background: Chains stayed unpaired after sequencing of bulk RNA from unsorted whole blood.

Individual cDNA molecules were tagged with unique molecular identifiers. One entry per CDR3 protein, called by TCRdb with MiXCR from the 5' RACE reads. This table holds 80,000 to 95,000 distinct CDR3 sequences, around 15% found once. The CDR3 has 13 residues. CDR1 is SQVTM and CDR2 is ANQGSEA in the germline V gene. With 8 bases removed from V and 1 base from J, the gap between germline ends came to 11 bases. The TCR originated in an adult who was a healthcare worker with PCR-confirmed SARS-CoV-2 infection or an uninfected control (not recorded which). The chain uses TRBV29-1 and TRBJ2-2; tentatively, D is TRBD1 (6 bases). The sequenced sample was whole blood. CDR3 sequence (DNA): TGCAGCTCACGGGACATGAACACCGGGGAGCTGTTTTTT. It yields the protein CSSRDMNTGELFF.